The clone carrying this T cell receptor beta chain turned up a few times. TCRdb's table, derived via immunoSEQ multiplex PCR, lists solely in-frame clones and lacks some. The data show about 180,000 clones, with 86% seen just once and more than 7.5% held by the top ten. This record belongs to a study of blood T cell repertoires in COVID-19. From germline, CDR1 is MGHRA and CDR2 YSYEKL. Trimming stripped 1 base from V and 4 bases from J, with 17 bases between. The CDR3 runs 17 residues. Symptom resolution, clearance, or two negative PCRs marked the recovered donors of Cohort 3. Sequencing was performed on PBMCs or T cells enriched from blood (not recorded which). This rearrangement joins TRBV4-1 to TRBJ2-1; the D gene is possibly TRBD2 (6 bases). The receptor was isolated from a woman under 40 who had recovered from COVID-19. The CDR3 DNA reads TGCGCCAGCAGCCAAGGTAGCGGAAGCGGAGAATACAATGAGCAGTTCTTC. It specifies CASSQGSGSGEYNEQFF.